This TCR beta chain is from a study of blood T cell repertoires in COVID-19. Methods used by the authors: Amplifying reference gene primers gave estimates of nucleated cell counts. The table came from immunoSEQ multiplex PCR; TCRdb's copy has only in-frame clones and leaves some out. That table supplies the V and J calls and clone size; D and trimming were determined from the DNA. The sample records 200,000 to 250,000 clones, about 80% being singletons. CDR3 size: 13 residues. The ends lost 4 bases at V and 7 bases at J; junction bases unmatched: 4. Germline V CDR1 and CDR2: MNHNY, SVGAGI (reference sequence).

Sequencing used peripheral blood. This chain links TRBV6-6 with TRBJ1-2; 9 bases match TRBD1. The source of this sequence is a woman in her fifties or sixties with acute or convalescent COVID-19. The CDR3 coding sequence is TGTGCCAGCAGTTCGACAGGGGGGCTTGGCTACACCTTC. This codes for CASSSTGGLGYTF.